This T cell receptor beta chain was identified in a study of T cells in Graves' hyperthyroidism and ophthalmopathy. Study context: It was at initial diagnosis, before any treatment, that peripheral blood was collected. Study results and limitations: Most thyroid clonotypes that were expanded above 0.001 also turned up in blood.

The CDR3 consists of 14 residues. Per the germline V gene, CDR1 is GTSNPN and CDR2 is SVGIG (reference sequence). V gave up 0 bases and J gave up 7 bases; unmatched junction bases: 3. This clonotype was seen ten or more times. Its antigen is currently unknown. Uncontrolled infection, other autoimmune disease, pregnancy or lactation barred patients from enrollment. In making diagnoses, clinical symptoms, serum thyroxine and TRAb, thyroid ultrasound and orbital computed tomography were all used. There were TCR beta CDR3 regions amplified from RNA transcripts. The TCR CDR3 was amplified in a first-round RT-PCR using the HTBI primer set. TCRdb called the multiplex PCR reads again in MiXCR, with one record for every CDR3 protein. The sample holds around 600,000 distinct CDR3 sequences, roughly 15% seen once.

Specimen: blood. This receptor was identified in a woman in her 40s with Graves' ophthalmopathy. The chain carries TRBV30 and TRBJ1-6; TRBD1 matches 7 bases. The DNA for the CDR3 is TGTGCCTGGAGTGTGGGACAGCAGAATTCACCCCTCCACTTT. It translates to CAWSVGQQNSPLHF.